This T cell receptor beta chain was sequenced during a study of T cell responses to AZD1222 COVID-19 vaccine (dated by TCRdb to the early 2020s). For the wider study: TCR sequencing was performed for approximately 240 trial participants, of whom around 200 were given two doses of AZD1222 and some 25 were given two doses of MenACWY control vaccine. Trial participants were enrolled into age subgroups of 18-55, 56-69 and 70-plus years, which contained about 150, 27 and 61 TCR-sequenced participants, respectively.

The research as a whole found: The vaccine-associated CD4 TCRs covered the entire spike protein, and the dominant responses fell in regions 160-218 and 743-854. The 56-69-year group was small, and its depth increase did not reach significance, likely because of low power. Reportedly, almost half of the unique spike-specific TCRs recognized epitopes lying outside the regions that are mutated in the B.1.351 and B.1.1.7 variants. After two AZD1222 doses, spike-specific TCR breadth and depth were significantly higher than at day 0 and than in MenACWY recipients. Most participants were white British and females outnumbered males, and the authors suggested that clonal diversity may have been underestimated. Conclusions about previously exposed vaccinees are limited because only 6 or 7 AZD1222 recipients were SARS-CoV-2 seropositive at baseline. No day 14 peak-response samples were available, so repertoires were characterized only after the peak T cell response.

The CDR3, cysteine through phenylalanine, is 14 amino acids long. Only the CDR3 DNA stays, 42 bases, in frame from base 1. Cut back by 5 bases and 2 bases, the V and J ends lie 13 bases apart. CDR1 and CDR2, looked up from the germline V gene, are SGHAT and FQNNGV. In the case of this clone: Which antigen it targets is not known. Per-nucleotide qualities are absent, and no much larger clonotype sits a single base away.

The CDR3 regions of human TCRbeta chains were subjected to immunosequencing. The original pipeline was this. Repertoire TCRs were checked for matches against a reference library of SARS-CoV-2-specific TCRs that had been generated using the MIRA antigen-specificity platform. Breadth was defined as the fraction of unique TCRs that were SARS-CoV-2-associated. Depth was defined as the fraction of total T cells that were SARS-CoV-2-associated. Using the MIRA data, each spike-specific TCR was mapped to the spike region that the TCR reacts to and placed in a CD4 or CD8 class. Log10-transformed breadth and depth values were compared by one-way ANOVA with Sidak's multiple comparisons tests. TCRdb took this table from immuneACCESS and kept in-frame rearrangements with V and J called. Such tables lack part of the clones; where checked against another copy, unresolved V genes explain under half of the gap, and the rest is unexplained. From that table come the V and J calls and clone size; the DNA was used to work out D and trimming. The sample records 50,000 to 65,000 clones, 87% of which are singletons. Jointly, the top ten make up less than 3% of the sample.

The time point label here, explained by the study, means: about 28 days (+/-7) after the second vaccine dose. Because spike-specific TCR depth and breadth did not differ between the two schedules, AZD1222 recipients who got a second dose at roughly 4 weeks were pooled with those who got a second dose at roughly 12 weeks. Vaccinee samples came from UK trials COV001 and COV002, including a single-blind randomized controlled phase 2/3 trial of AZD1222 (ChAdOx1 nCoV-19) in healthy adults. For TCRbeta chain sequencing, PBMC samples were collected from trial participants at day 0 and at day 28 after the second dose.

This clonotype was obtained from an adult who received the AZD1222 COVID-19 vaccine. The sequencing here drew on peripheral blood, taken 28 days after the second AZD1222 dose. The chain is encoded by TRBV11-2 joined to TRBJ2-7; D gene: possibly TRBD2, on 5 matching bases. The CDR3 protein is CASSQTGYPYEQYF. The DNA is TGTGCCAGCAGCCAGACGGGGTATCCCTACGAGCAGTACTTC.